The source of this TCR beta chain is a study of blood T cell repertoires in COVID-19 (dated by TCRdb to the early 2020s). Regarding the research as a whole: Samples from collaborators originated in the United States, Italy and Spain and spanned both the acute and convalescent phases of COVID-19. Where available, HLA class I and class II types were taken from metadata supplied by the sample provider and were not determined by assay-based typing. The repertoires were made available in a free public database intended to serve as a resource for research on the immune response to SARS-CoV-2. The samples were drawn from the first 160 participants of the ongoing ImmuneRACE study and from over a thousand subjects provided by 6 global collaborators. The material from the prospective study consisted of cDNA or gDNA derived from T cells, B-cell-depleted T cells, or PBMCs. A de-identified subject ID, COVID-19 status, age in years and sex were almost always included in the sample metadata. Deeply sampled blood TCRbeta repertoires from subjects exposed to, actively infected with, or recovered from COVID-19 were included in the dataset.

Whole blood was collected in K2EDTA tubes by collaborating institutions according to the institutions' own protocols. For TCRbeta analysis, collaborators shipped samples in one of three forms: frozen whole blood, isolated PBMCs, or DNA extracted from either of those sample types. This clone was observed once. Its antigen is unknown. Base qualities are not provided; no much larger clone lies one nucleotide away. The CDR3 covers 11 residues, taking in both the cysteine and the phenylalanine. Only the CDR3 region is kept as DNA, spanning 33 bases read in frame from base 1. V is reduced by 5 bases and J by 4 bases, leaving a spacing of 5 bases between them. CDR1 is given as SGHTA and CDR2 as FQGNSA, both from the germline V gene. The full study reports these points: The quantity of clinical and demographic metadata differed by source and by participant and was supplied without curation.

The immunoSEQ Assay, a bias-controlled multiplex PCR, was used to amplify TCRbeta CDR3 regions from genomic DNA. In the original analysis: Nucleated cell counts per sample were estimated from amplification of reference gene primers within the assay. To quantify the absolute abundance of each unique TCRbeta CDR3 rearrangement, sequence reads were collapsed and filtered. For each sample, productive Simpson clonality was calculated as the square root of Simpson's diversity index across productive rearrangements. TCRdb took over this immuneACCESS table, retaining in-frame rearrangements with V and J assigned. Such tables are incomplete; in checked studies, under half of the missing clones stem from an unresolved V gene, and the remainder is unexplained. For V, J and clone size, that table is used; D and trimming come from the DNA. Present in this sample are 150,000 to 200,000 clones, more than 65% of which were seen just once. The top ten clonotypes cover under 3% of the sample.

The sample was peripheral blood. This chain joins TRBV7-2 to TRBJ2-5; no confident D gene assignment can be made. The TCR comes from a human donor with acute or convalescent COVID-19. The donor label of this sample is uncertain. Here the CDR3 is given as CASSRGETQYF. The sequenced DNA: TGTGCCAGCAGCCGAGGAGAGACCCAGTACTTC.